Described below is a single T cell receptor beta chain sequence and its context. The repertoire was sequenced with immunoSEQ multiplex PCR; TCRdb's copy has only in-frame clones and lacks some. Among fewer than 90,000 clones listed, roughly 89% were seen once. The CDR3 sequence is 14 residues long. CDR1 is LNHDA, CDR2 SQIVND, per germline (reference sequence). V dropped 3 bases and J dropped 1 base, with 9 bases sitting between them. The data stem from a study of OX40 agonist ivuxolimab in advanced cancers. Study-level background: Ivuxolimab, which is an agonistic anti-OX40 (CD134) antibody, was administered to the patients. Recorded diagnoses for dose-escalation patients were hepatocellular carcinoma, melanoma, renal cell or head and neck cancer.

This TCR was recovered from an adult with an advanced solid tumor such as melanoma, head and neck, liver or kidney cancer. The sequenced sample was CD4+ or CD8+ T cells sorted from blood, obtained in a trial of the OX40 agonist ivuxolimab. The genes are TRBV19 and TRBJ1-1, with a tentative D call TRBD1 (5 bases). The CDR3 DNA is TGTGCCAGTAGTATGAGCAGGGCGAACACTGAAGCTTTCTTT. It is translated as CASSMSRANTEAFF.